The 21 T cell receptor beta chains below all came from one sample that was sequenced in a study of T cell repertoires in cytomegalovirus infection. MiXCR, run by TCRdb on the reads, gives a single entry per CDR3 protein. The sample includes 310,000 or so distinct CDR3 sequences, around 10% of them seen just once. Specimen: PBMCs. The origin of the receptors is a human donor in good health (CMV status not recorded). Some clones in this sample may be carry-over from other donors' samples.

The gene calls are TRBV20-1 and TRBJ2-1, with 7 positions matching TRBD2. From germline, CDR1 is DFQATT and CDR2 SNEGSKA (reference sequence). CDR3 length: 15 amino acids. The ends lost 4 bases at V and 3 bases at J; junction bases unmatched: 9. CDR3 coding DNA: TGCAGTGCTACCCAGTTGGGGGGGATCTACAATGAGCAGTTCTTC. This encodes CSATQLGGIYNEQFF.

This clonotype was picked up many times. The chain carries TRBV5-1 and TRBJ2-1; TRBD1 matches 8 bases. This CDR3 is 15 amino acids long. CDR1 is SGHRS, CDR2 YFSETQ, per germline. J lost 7 bases, V lost 0 bases, and 6 bases had no gene match. The CDR3, as DNA: TGCGCCAGCAGCTTGGGGACAGGGCGATTGAATGAGCAGTTCTTC. Residues: CASSLGTGRLNEQFF.

This clonotype showed up many times. V gene TRBV6-5 combines with J gene TRBJ2-1; TRBD2 matches at 8 bases. This CDR3 comprises 15 residues. Trimming cost V 2 bases and J 8 bases; bases outside gene matches: 8. Germline lookup yields CDR1 MNHEY and CDR2 SVGAGI. Written as DNA, the CDR3 is TGTGCCAGCAGTTACCTTCGGGGGGGCCTTTATGAGCAGTTCTTC. Translating it yields CASSYLRGGLYEQFF.

This clonotype was found many times. This chain uses TRBV10-3 with TRBJ2-7; no firm D call. Germline CDR1 reads ENHRY; CDR2 reads SYGVKD. CDR3 size: 12 residues. Trimming stripped 8 bases from V and 2 bases from J, with 10 bases between. CDR3: CAIQEATYEQYF. The CDR3 coding sequence is TGTGCCATCCAAGAGGCCACCTACGAGCAGTACTTC.

In its sample, this clonotype was seen many times. The chain couples TRBV6-1 to TRBJ2-7; D is tentatively TRBD1 or TRBD2 (5 bases each). CDR1 MNHNS and CDR2 SASEGT come from the germline V gene. Trimming took off 6 bases at V and 2 bases at J, with 8 bases between the two ends. The CDR3 is 12 residues long. The CDR3 nucleotides read TGTGCCAGCAGCCCGGGACCCTACGAGCAGTACTTC. It codes for CASSPGPYEQYF.

This clonotype was recorded at least ten times. V is TRBV7-2 and J is TRBJ2-1; 9 bases map to TRBD1. Germline CDR1 SGHTA, CDR2 FQGNSA. With 3 bases clipped from V and 8 bases from J, the junction kept 8 bases outside the gene matches. The CDR3 has 15 amino acids. The CDR3 spells CASSFVGQGSDEQFF. Written as DNA, the CDR3 is TGTGCCAGCAGCTTCGTGGGACAGGGCTCGGATGAGCAGTTCTTC.

This clonotype was seen more than once but under ten times. The rearrangement links TRBV20-1 to TRBJ2-1; D is possibly TRBD1 or TRBD2 (6 bases each). CDR3 length: 13 residues. CDR1 is DFQATT, CDR2 SNEGSKA, per germline (reference sequence). V lost 6 bases to trimming and J lost 0 bases, with 9 bases between them. CDR3 residues: CSAGGGSYNEQFF. The CDR3 nucleotides are TGCAGTGCAGGGGGAGGCTCCTACAATGAGCAGTTCTTC.

Many counts were recorded for this clonotype. The V call is TRBV18, the J call TRBJ1-1, with D perhaps matching TRBD1 (5 bases). Germline V gene data show CDR1 as KGHSH and CDR2 as LQKENI. V dropped 3 bases and J dropped 0 bases, with 8 bases sitting between them. The CDR3 has 14 amino acids. As DNA, the CDR3 is TGTGCCAGCTCACCGAAGGGGCTGAACACTGAAGCTTTCTTT. Amino acid sequence: CASSPKGLNTEAFF.

At least ten counts were recorded for this clonotype. The rearrangement links TRBV28 to TRBJ1-1; D possibly corresponds to TRBD1 (6 bases). The length of the CDR3 is 16 residues. Trimming pared 5 bases from V and 0 bases from J, leaving 16 bases between. Germline CDR1 MDHEN, CDR2 SYDVKM. As DNA, the CDR3 is TGTGCCAGCAGTCCCGACCGGGGGACAATGAACACTGAAGCTTTCTTT. This gives the protein CASSPDRGTMNTEAFF.

This clonotype has a count of ten or more. The chain combines TRBV6-2 or TRBV6-3 with TRBJ2-1, with D perhaps matching TRBD1 (6 bases). The germline V gene has CDR1 MNHEY and CDR2 SVGEGT. This CDR3 comprises 16 residues. The V and J ends lost 5 bases and 3 bases respectively, with 17 bases between them. CDR3 DNA: TGTGCCAGCAGTACCCCGGACAGACCGGACTACAATGAGCAGTTCTTC. Translation gives CASSTPDRPDYNEQFF.

This clonotype showed up many times. V is TRBV11-3 and J is TRBJ2-2; 14 nucleotides match TRBD2. Unmatched junction bases numbered 7, after V lost 5 bases and J lost 2 bases. Germline CDR1 SGHNT, CDR2 YENEEA. There are 18 residues in the CDR3. CDR3 DNA sequence: TGTGCCAGCAGCCCCCGACTAGCGGGGGGGCTAAACACCGGGGAGCTGTTTTTT. Translation: CASSPRLAGGLNTGELFF.

This clonotype has a count of ten or more. The J gene is TRBJ2-1, the V gene TRBV28; 10 nucleotides match TRBD1. The V segment lost 1 base and the J segment 7 bases; nucleotides outside the gene matches: 13. The CDR3 spans 18 residues. From germline, CDR1 is MDHEN and CDR2 SYDVKM. The CDR3 DNA reads TGTGCCAGCAGTTTATCGCCTCACCGGGACAGGGGAAGGAATGAGCAGTTCTTC. Translating gives CASSLSPHRDRGRNEQFF.

Ten or more counts support this clonotype. The chain couples TRBV20-1 to TRBJ1-4, with TRBD1 matching 8 bases. V lost 5 bases and J lost 4; bases outside the gene matches: 6. The CDR3 length is 14 residues. CDR1 and CDR2 from the germline V gene are DFQATT and SNEGSKA (reference sequence). The CDR3 reads CSAYPGQDNEKLFF. DNA for the CDR3: TGCAGTGCTTACCCGGGACAGGATAATGAAAAACTGTTTTTT.

CDR3 in DNA: TGTGCCAGCAGGGACAGGGTTTTTGAGCAGTTCTTC. Its translation is CASRDRVFEQFF. The rearrangement joins TRBV2 to TRBJ2-1; 8 bases match TRBD1. The CDR3 sequence is 12 residues long. V trimming: 6 bases; J trimming: 9 bases; junction bases outside the gene matches: 4. The germline V gene has CDR1 SNHLY and CDR2 FYNNEI.

The chain has TRBV6-6 and TRBJ2-2; no clear D gene. CDR1 and CDR2 (germline): MNHNY, SVGAGI (reference sequence). The CDR3 consists of 15 residues. The V and J ends lost 2 bases and 5 bases respectively, with 12 bases between them. In nucleotides, the CDR3 is TGTGCCAGCAGTTACACGCAGGCAAAAACCGGGGAGCTGTTTTTT. This gives the protein CASSYTQAKTGELFF.

This clonotype was counted a few times. CDR3 protein: CASGGGLAGVPSYNEQFF. The CDR3 DNA sequence: TGTGCTAGTGGCGGGGGGCTAGCGGGGGTTCCCTCCTACAATGAGCAGTTCTTC. V gene TRBV12-5 combines with J gene TRBJ2-1; 10 bases are a match to TRBD2. Losses at the gene ends were 6 bases for V and 0 bases for J; bases not matched to a gene: 11. CDR1 is LGHNT and CDR2 is FRNRAP in the germline V gene. The CDR3 is 18 residues long.

In its sample, this clonotype was seen a few times. This chain joins TRBV29-1 and TRBJ2-1; 11 bases match TRBD2. This CDR3 contains 14 residues. Trimming cost V 7 bases and J 6 bases; bases outside gene matches: 8. In germline, CDR1 is SQVTM, CDR2 ANQGSEA. The CDR3 DNA reads TGCAGCGGGTGTCTAGCGGGGGGTGTCAATGAGCAGTTCTTC. Its translation is CSGCLAGGVNEQFF.

In its sample, this clonotype was seen many times. CDR3 loop: CATSDFQQGDTGELFF. For the CDR3, the DNA is TGTGCCACCAGTGATTTCCAACAGGGTGACACCGGGGAGCTGTTTTTT. The chain recombines TRBV24-1 with TRBJ2-2, with a weak D call TRBD1 (6 bases). The germline gives CDR1 KGHDR, CDR2 SFDVKD. With 1 base removed from V and 3 bases from J, the gap between germline ends came to 11 bases. The CDR3 contains 16 residues.

This clonotype was recorded many times. The chain employs TRBV12-3 or TRBV12-4 and TRBJ1-2, with no clear D. V lost 1 base to trimming and J lost 3 bases, with 6 bases between them. The CDR3 runs to 13 residues. The CDR3 DNA follows: TGTGCCAGCAGTTTAGGACGGGACTATGGCTACACCTTC. It specifies CASSLGRDYGYTF.

The chain uses TRBV14 and TRBJ2-1; the D gene is possibly TRBD2 (5 bases). Germline lookup yields CDR1 SGHDN and CDR2 FVKESK. The CDR3 consists of 15 residues. V lost 4 bases, J lost 0 bases, and 10 bases lay in between. The CDR3 spells CASSPTRGSYNEQFF. The CDR3 nucleotides are TGTGCCAGCAGCCCGACCCGGGGCTCCTACAATGAGCAGTTCTTC. The variable domain in full, completed from reference TRBV14 and TRBJ2-1, reads EAGVTQFPSHSVIEKGQTVTLRCDPISGHDNLYWYRRVMGKEIKFLLHFVKESKQDESGMPNNRFLAERTGGTYSTLKVQPAELEDSGVYFCASSPTRGSYNEQFFGPGTRLTVL.

This clonotype was detected ten times or more. The chain couples TRBV11-3 to TRBJ2-1; TRBD2 might be the D (5 bases). The CDR3 extends over 16 amino acids. Germline V CDR1 and CDR2: SGHNT, YENEEA. V lost 0 bases and J lost 1, with 10 bases in between. This chain's CDR3 is CASSLDGGRSYNEQFF. In DNA form, the CDR3 reads TGTGCCAGCAGCTTAGATGGCGGGCGGTCCTACAATGAGCAGTTCTTC.